This entry describes one T cell receptor beta chain. This entry comes from a study of control samples from healthy donors and cancer patients. The data were produced by immunoSEQ multiplex PCR, yet TCRdb's version contains in-frame clones alone and is incomplete. The sample lists some 14,000 clones; 70% to 85% were seen once. Germline CDR1 reads MNHNS; CDR2 reads SASEGT. CDR3 size: 14 residues. V was pared by 7 bases and J by 4 bases, with 16 bases between. This chain uses TRBV6-1 with TRBJ1-2; D unresolved. The material sequenced was formalin-fixed, paraffin-embedded tissue. This receptor was taken from a female donor with lung cancer. CDR3 bases: TGTGCCAGCAAACACTCTGGTAGCGGCTATGGCTACACCTTC. It codes for CASKHSGSGYGYTF.